The source of this TCR beta chain is a study of T cell responses to AZD1222 COVID-19 vaccine. Data came from immunoSEQ multiplex PCR; TCRdb stores just in-frame clones and leaves some out. The data show under 100,000 clones, approximately 91% seen once. This clone was counted a single time. What it binds is unknown. CDR1 and CDR2 (germline): MNHNS, SASEGT. This CDR3 is 11 amino acids long. The V end lost 6 bases, the J end lost 7 bases, and 9 bases lay between the germline ends. Overall study findings and caveats: Receipt of two AZD1222 doses was followed by a rise in Spike-specific TCR breadth and depth. Epitopes outside B.1.351 and B.1.1.7 mutated regions reportedly drew nearly half of spike TCRs. No day 14 peak samples; only post-peak repertoires were characterized.

The sequences come from peripheral blood, collected on day 0 of AZD1222 vaccination. The chain combines TRBV6-1 with TRBJ1-1; D is unresolved. The source is an adult in good health. The CDR3 region is CASRREYEAFF. The CDR3 DNA is TGTGCCAGCAGGAGAGAATATGAAGCTTTCTTT.